This TCR beta chain was sequenced for a study of regulatory T cells in long-lasting Graves disease. Library construction for TCR beta used iRepertoire HTBI primers and Arm-PCR of CDR3 regions. TCRdb independently ran MiXCR on the multiplex PCR reads; one entry per CDR3 protein. The sample consists of 350,000 to 400,000 distinct CDR3 sequences, about 17% of them appearing once. CDR3 length equals 16 residues. Germline V gives CDR1 LGHDT, CDR2 YNNKEL (reference sequence). The germline V and J ends were trimmed by 0 bases and 4 bases, with 13 bases remaining between them. This clonotype has ten or more counts. Stated time point: newly diagnosed GD, antithyroid drugs for less than 3 months. PBMCs provided the RNA from which the TCR library was made. This sample was shared with a second study, whose subject was T cells in Graves' hyperthyroidism and ophthalmopathy.

The chain is built from TRBV3-1 and TRBJ1-5; possibly TRBD1 for D (6 bases). The sequence was collected from a woman aged 18-29 years with Graves disease. The sequenced sample was peripheral blood mononuclear cells (PBMCs), obtained at new diagnosis, from a patient treated with antithyroid drugs. The CDR3 sequence: CASSQDYGGQNQPQHF. The DNA of the CDR3 is TGTGCCAGCAGCCAAGATTACGGGGGGCAGAATCAGCCCCAGCATTTT.